This TCR beta chain derives from a study of blood T cell repertoires in COVID-19. Study summary: Samples taken during acute and convalescent COVID-19 were collected in the United States, Italy and Spain. PBMCs, B-cell-depleted T cells, or T cells provided the cDNA or gDNA that made up the material.

V gave up 1 base and J gave up 3 bases; unmatched junction bases: 7. The CDR3 is 16 amino acids. The V gene's germline CDR1 is LGHDT and CDR2 YNNKEL (reference sequence). Authors' methods: Reference gene primer amplification gave nucleated cell count estimates. Clones were read by immunoSEQ multiplex PCR, and TCRdb kept only the in-frame ones, dropping some. V and J calls and clone size follow that table, whereas D and trimming were derived from the DNA. The data hold about 150,000 clones, with about 89% observed a single time. The sample was peripheral blood. The chain links TRBV3-1 (or the pseudogene TRBV3-2) to TRBJ2-3; 7 bases are a match to TRBD2. The sequence came from an elderly man with acute or convalescent COVID-19. This chain's CDR3 is CASSQGAGVGTDTQYF. CDR3 nucleotide sequence: TGTGCCAGCAGCCAAGGGGCGGGAGTTGGGACAGATACGCAGTATTTT.